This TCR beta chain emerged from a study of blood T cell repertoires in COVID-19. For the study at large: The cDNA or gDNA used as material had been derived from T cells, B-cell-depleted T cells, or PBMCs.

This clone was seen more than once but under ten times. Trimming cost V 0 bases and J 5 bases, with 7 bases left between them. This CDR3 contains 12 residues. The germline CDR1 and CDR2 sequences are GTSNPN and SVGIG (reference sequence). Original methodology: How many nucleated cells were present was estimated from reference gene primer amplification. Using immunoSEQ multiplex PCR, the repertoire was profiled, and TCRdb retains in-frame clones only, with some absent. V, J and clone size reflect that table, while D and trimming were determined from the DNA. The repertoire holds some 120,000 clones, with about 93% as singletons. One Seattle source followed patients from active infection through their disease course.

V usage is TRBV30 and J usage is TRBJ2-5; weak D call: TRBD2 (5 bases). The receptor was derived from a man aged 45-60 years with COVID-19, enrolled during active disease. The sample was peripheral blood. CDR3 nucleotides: TGTGCCTGGAGTGTACAGCGGGAGACCCAGTACTTC. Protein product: CAWSVQRETQYF.